This is a list of T cell receptor beta chains from one sample in a study of cytomegalovirus exposure and HLA in healthy donors. Method: immunoSEQ multiplex PCR; TCRdb's copy keeps in-frame clones and lacks some. The data contain about 98,000 clones, under 80% of them singletons. Sample: PBMCs. These receptors originate from a human donor in good health. Each CDR3 is given with its conserved first and last residue. A D gene is named only where the DNA matches it firmly. The size of a clone is reported for some rows only, either as once, few or many, or as a class for expanded clones.

TRBV6-1	NA	TRBJ2-7	NA	TGTGCCAGCATAGGGGGGGTCTACGAGCAGTACTTC	CASIGGVYEQYF
TRBV7-8	NA	TRBJ1-5	NA	TGTGCCAGCAGCCCCGGCCTGGGCAGCAATCAGCCCCAGCATTTT	CASSPGLGSNQPQHF
TRBV15	once	TRBJ2-3	NA	TGTGCCACCAGTTCGACAAAATCCCCTGCTTATACGCAGTATTTT	CATSSTKSPAYTQYF
TRBV6-5	NA	TRBJ1-2	TRBD1	TGTGCCAGCAGTATGACAGGGGCCCTTGTTGGCTACACCTTC	CASSMTGALVGYTF
TRBV7-6	NA	TRBJ1-5	NA	TGTGCCAGCAGCTTAGGGGCAGATCAGCCCCAGCATTTT	CASSLGADQPQHF
TRBV27	NA	TRBJ2-3	TRBD1	TGTGCCAGCAGTATCAGGGGGAAGGGCACAGATACGCAGTATTTT	CASSIRGKGTDTQYF
TRBV4-1	NA	TRBJ1-1	NA	TGCGCCAGCAGCCGACCAGACGCGGGGGGGAACACTGAAGCTTTCTTT	CASSRPDAGGNTEAFF
TRBV29-1	NA	TRBJ1-1	TRBD1	TGCAGCGTTGAGACAGGGATGAACACTGAAGCTTTCTTT	CSVETGMNTEAFF
TRBV6-1	once	TRBJ1-4	TRBD1	TGTGCCAGCAGTGGCGGACAGGGATTCGCCGAAAAACTGTTTTTT	CASSGGQGFAEKLFF
TRBV5-5	NA	TRBJ1-3	TRBD1	TGTGCCAGCAGCTTACCGGGACAGGGCTCTGGAAACACCATATATTTT	CASSLPGQGSGNTIYF
TRBV10-1	NA	TRBJ2-2	NA	TGCGCCAGCAGTGGACAGGCCGGCACCGGGGAGCTGTTTTTT	CASSGQAGTGELFF
TRBV13	NA	TRBJ2-2	NA	TGTGCCAGCAGTGTCTTTCAGGGAGGCGGCACCGGGGAGCTGTTTTTT	CASSVFQGGGTGELFF
TRBV9	NA	TRBJ2-1	TRBD2	TGTGCCAGCAGCGTGACTAGCGGGAGTTTGGGCAGTGAGCAGTTCTTC	CASSVTSGSLGSEQFF
TRBV5-6	NA	TRBJ2-5	NA	TGTGCCAGCAGCTTGGGACACTCCCAAGAGACCCAGTACTTC	CASSLGHSQETQYF
TRBV29-1	NA	TRBJ2-5	TRBD2	TGCAGCGTTGAAGAGGGACTACCCACCAAAGAGACCCAGTACTTC	CSVEEGLPTKETQYF
TRBV7-9	few	TRBJ2-1	TRBD1	TGTGCCAGCAGCCCGCGACAGGGGTACAATGAGCAGTTCTTC	CASSPRQGYNEQFF
TRBV4-1	many	TRBJ1-3	NA	TGCGCCAGCAGCCACCAAACCCCCGGAGGCACCATATATTTT	CASSHQTPGGTIYF
TRBV27	NA	TRBJ1-1	NA	TGTGCCAGCAGTCCCCGACAGAACACTGAAGCTTTCTTT	CASSPRQNTEAFF
TRBV29-1	NA	TRBJ2-7	TRBD1	TGCAGCACGGCCGGGACAGGGCGTAACGAGCAGTACTTC	CSTAGTGRNEQYF
TRBV9	NA	TRBJ2-7	NA	TGTGCCAGCAGCGTAGGGGCAGGGGGAGGTTTAAACGAGCAGTACTTC	CASSVGAGGGLNEQYF
TRBV11-3	NA	TRBJ2-2	NA	TGTGCCAGCAGCCTATTTGGGGGGGGCGGCAACACCGGGGAGCTGTTTTTT	CASSLFGGGGNTGELFF
TRBV4-2	NA	TRBJ1-2	TRBD1	TGTGCCAGCAGCCAAGCCCTAGGACAGGACTATGGCTACACCTTC	CASSQALGQDYGYTF